This paragraph covers one TCR beta chain sequence. This clone turned up a few times. Its antigen is not yet known. No base quality information exists; no much larger clone differs at one position. The data were taken from a study of cytomegalovirus exposure and HLA in healthy donors (dated by TCRdb to about 2017). Background for the entire study: In an earlier analysis of roughly 500 of the donors, approximately 260 Gb of sequence data and about 110 million unique TCR beta sequences from 150 million to 200 million T cells were reported. To decide whether each TCR beta V gene segment behaved as functional or pseudogenic, an earlier analysis of 587 of the donors relied on high-throughput TCR beta sequencing. Roughly five DR-DQ haplotypes were handled as single units for association and clustering, since linkage in the cohort was strong. Approximately 310 gigabases of sequencing data and 70 million to 100 million unique TCR sequences were included in an early release covering roughly 600 HLA-typed donors. Alongside the repertoire data, information on donor age, sex, ethnicity and CMV serostatus was compiled. The study used immunosequencing to profile the T cell repertoires of under 700 subjects and linked those repertoires to cytomegalovirus serostatus. Across some 400 genotyped donors of the cohort, an average of about 240,000 unique TCR beta nucleotide sequences per donor were sequenced, and roughly 20% of those sequences were non-productive. The number of donors typed differed by locus, with 629-630 for A, B, C, DRB1 and DQB1, around 520 for DQA1, 600 to 610 for DPA1, and 472 for DPB1. HLA typing included class I and class II loci at four-digit resolution. Among the roughly 370 genotyped donors, around 81% belonged to the genetic ancestry cluster associated with self-reported Caucasian donors. The study aimed to test whether cataloging public T cell receptors could reveal signatures of past pathogen exposure. In a later genetic analysis, genome-wide SNP genotypes for about 65% of the 666 donors were used, and that subset was treated as a discovery cohort. A later analysis re-analyzed previously published TCR beta repertoires from roughly 600 donors and added high-resolution HLA genotyping to study TCR occurrence patterns. The study combined high-throughput TCR immunosequencing, statistical association of individual TCRs with disease status, and machine learning to predict cytomegalovirus infection status. Rather than using new phenotypic data, the later analysis identified candidate immune exposures from TCR beta sequences and from how often those sequences occurred across donors. Every repertoire in the discovery cohort had been generated on one and the same sequencing platform. Besides the first cohort of 500 to 700 subjects, a separate validation cohort made up of 95 to 150 different subjects was used.

Its CDR3 holds 19 amino acids, cysteine through phenylalanine. Left in the record is the CDR3 DNA by itself, 57 bases read in frame from the first base. V loses 0 bases, J loses 8 bases, and the germline ends lie 26 bases apart. CDR1 and CDR2 are read off the germline V gene as SGHRS and YFSETQ. The paper as a whole reports these results and caveats: Some IMGT-functional V segments, including TRBV6-2 and TRBV6-3, could not be told apart with the 87-base-pair reads, so those segments were excluded. Several of the top co-occurrence clusters appeared to be linked to parvovirus B19, influenza, CMV and Epstein-Barr virus, according to a later analysis. Cytomegalovirus status was reported to be diagnosed by the classifier with high specificity and sensitivity in both the original and validation cohorts. The earlier analysis of fewer than 750 of the donors excluded seventeen rarely observed V segments, including chromosome 9 orphons, because counts were too low. In the study, some 180 TCR beta chains were listed as associated with cytomegalovirus. In an earlier analysis of about 600 of the donors, most TCR beta V segments appeared in productive rearrangements about 90% or about 30% of the time, broadly matching IMGT annotations. In a later analysis, most CMV-associated TCR beta chains were found to appear HLA-restricted, with HLA associations seemingly driven largely by CMV exposure. A further reported finding was that TCR beta sequences accurately predicted the HLA-A and HLA-B alleles for most subjects in the first cohort. While some public TCRs were present in many individuals, most TCR sequences turned up only very rarely across donors. The authors suggested that the approach could potentially be generalized to other disease states and immunological phenotypes. The only immune exposure information available for the cohort was CMV serostatus. A later analysis associated 15,000 to 20,000 TCR beta sequences with specific HLA alleles at a false discovery rate of 0.05. A group of highly shared sequence variants was considered likely to be a technical artifact of the sequencing pipeline. In vitro tests confirmed that a few of the cytomegalovirus-associated TCR beta chains recognize cytomegalovirus antigens. According to a later analysis, TCR association rates differed among HLA loci, with DRB1 alleles showing the most associated TCRs and HLA-C alleles showing the fewest. According to a later genetic analysis, donors in an Asian-associated ancestry cluster had fewer N-insertions in productive TCRs than the approximately 630-donor mean. A later analysis found that HLA-associated TCR beta chains were more clonally expanded and had lower generation probabilities than equally common non-associated chains. When HLA alleles, especially DR and DQ, strongly co-occurred, attributing TCR associations to individual alleles was difficult. Correlated functional status among segregating V segments might reflect linkage disequilibrium, but an unknown experimental factor could not be ruled out. Presence/absence analyses assumed roughly uniform sequencing depth across donors, an assumption that may not hold. HLA typing was unavailable for some donors at each locus, so association tests used only the typed subset. V-gene and J-gene trimming of TCR beta chains was associated with a missense DCLRE1C variant in a later genetic analysis, and the association was replicated in an independent cohort. This cohort had only TCR beta chains sequenced, and the lack of alpha or paired-chain data limited which features could be detected.

The cohort comprised approximately 700 healthy bone marrow donors. Cohort members were all nominally healthy when sampled, although unrecorded immune exposures were likely present. The donor was CMV seronegative and was included in the group of hundreds of seronegative cohort members. Every donor gave a peripheral blood sample, and the peripheral blood mononuclear cells from that sample were used for TCR beta sequencing. The Qiagen DNeasy Blood Extraction Kit was used to extract genomic DNA from the blood cell samples. Receptor amplification or capture employed the immunoSEQ multiplex PCR assay. A mixture of 60 forward primers for TCR Vbeta segments and 13 reverse primers for TCR Jbeta segments was used in the multiplex PCR. The CDR3 region of rearranged TCR beta genes was amplified from genomic DNA with a multiplex PCR assay. The Illumina HiSeq System was used to sequence the amplified TCR beta libraries as 87-base-pair reads. The authors' analysis ran thus. In a later analysis, some 80 million unique TCR beta chains were counted across the roughly 670 repertoires, and roughly 10 million of these chains were shared by at least two donors. To remove PCR and sequencing errors, raw reads were error-corrected and collapsed into unique sequences using a nearest-neighbor algorithm that merged closely related sequences. To assign V, D and J gene segments, CDR3 sequences were aligned to IMGT reference sequences. For a sequence to be retained, a match of at least six nucleotides to both a V gene segment and a J gene segment was required. A rearrangement was called productive if the CDR3 had no stop codons and remained in frame with V and J, and every other rearrangement was called non-productive. Following IMGT convention, CDR3 was defined as the stretch from the second conserved V-encoded cysteine to the conserved J-encoded phenylalanine. The earlier analysis of fewer than 700 of the donors excluded sequences that lacked an unambiguous match to a single V gene segment. An earlier analysis of several hundred of the donors called V segments functional above 56.7% productive rearrangements and segregating when the between-donor standard deviation exceeded 5%. A statistical classification framework was built to diagnose cytomegalovirus status from the catalog of TCR beta chain sequences. In a later analysis, V and J genes were assigned by comparing TCR nucleotide sequences against IMGT/GENE-DB human TR gene sequences. Using the TCRdist pipeline, a later analysis assigned CDR3 sequences along with most-parsimonious VDJ recombination scenarios. In a later analysis, each TCR beta chain was defined by its CDR3 amino acid sequence together with its V-gene family, and reads lacking a unique V-gene family were excluded. A later analysis removed 550 to 700 highly shared, low-generation-probability nucleotide sequences to deal with suspected cross-contamination and a sequencing artifact. In a later analysis, a clonal expansion index was calculated for each public chain from normalized within-repertoire ranks of inferred template counts. In a later analysis, generation probabilities were computed with a VDJ recombination model fitted to out-of-frame rearrangements, and the resulting probabilities were checked against IGoR. In a later analysis, hypergeometric tests were used to score TCR-TCR, TCR-HLA and TCR-CMV co-occurrence, with a repertoire-size bias correction applied to TCR pairs. In a later analysis, false discovery rates were estimated by permuting HLA or CMV assignments 20 times. In a later analysis, co-occurring TCRs were grouped with DBSCAN, and TCRdist sequence similarity was added when clustering was performed within HLA-allele-positive subsets. For co-occurrence clustering, repertoires with fewer than 30,000 or more than 120,000 public chains were excluded, along with roughly 5 repertoires with anomalous nucleotide sharing. Drawn from immuneACCESS, this table holds only the in-frame rearrangements with V and J called that TCRdb kept. Clones are partly lost; checked studies trace under half to an unresolved V gene and leave the rest unexplained. V and J calls and clone size are given by that table; D and trimming were obtained from the DNA. This sample gives some 120,000 clones in total; around three quarters of them show up just once. The top ten hold about 3.5% of the sample.

The chain employs TRBV5-1 and TRBJ1-4; TRBD1 is perhaps the D gene, given 6 matching bases. The specimen was PBMCs. The clonotype originates from a man in his thirties or forties in good health and CMV-seronegative. The DNA reads as follows: TGCGCCAGCAGCTTGGCCGGTGGAATTCGGTCAGGGGCTGGAGAAAAACTGTTTTTT. This is translated as CASSLAGGIRSGAGEKLFF.